The 22 T cell receptor beta chains below all came from one sample that was sequenced in a study of control samples from healthy donors and cancer patients (dated by TCRdb to about 2020). Receptor amplification or capture employed the immunoSEQ multiplex PCR assay. Sourced from immuneACCESS, this table was stored by TCRdb with only in-frame sequences that have V and J called. A share of the clones is absent; for the studies checked, an unresolved V gene accounts for under half, and the remainder has no known explanation. This sample gives fewer than 200,000 clones in total; 70% to 90% of them show up just once. The top ten constitute around 12% of the sample. Material: blood. Every receptor here comes from a man aged 30 to 45 in good health.

CDR3 residues: CASSLTSGRPDNEQFF. As DNA, the CDR3 is TGTGCCAGCAGTCTGACTAGCGGGAGGCCAGACAATGAGCAGTTCTTC. This chain links TRBV14 with TRBJ2-1, with 13 bases that match TRBD2. The CDR3 totals 16 residues. Germline V gene sequence: CDR1 SGHDN, CDR2 FVKESK. The V gene end was trimmed by 6 bases and the J gene end by 5 bases; junction bases not matched to a gene: 7.

This clone was counted once. This chain joins TRBV9 and TRBJ1-6; 7 nucleotides match TRBD1. This CDR3 spans 13 amino acids. V was pared by 4 bases and J by 10 bases, with 5 bases of the junction left unmatched. From germline, CDR1 is SGDLS and CDR2 YYNGEE. The CDR3 nucleotides read TGTGCCAGCAGCCTAACGACAGGGTCACCCCTCCACTTT. Translated, it gives CASSLTTGSPLHF. The whole variable domain, remainder taken from reference TRBV9 and TRBJ1-6, is DSGVTQTPKHLITATGQRVTLRCSPRSGDLSVYWYQQSLDQGLQFLIQYYNGEERAKGNILERFSAQQFPDLHSELNLSSLELGDSALYFCASSLTTGSPLHFGNGTRLTVT.

The chain uses TRBV30 and TRBJ2-2, with D hard to call. CDR1 is GTSNPN, CDR2 SVGIG, per germline (reference sequence). V lost 2 bases, J lost 6 bases, and 13 bases lay in between. The length of the CDR3 is 14 residues. DNA of the CDR3: TGTGCCTGGAGTTCCCCCCCTCAGCCCGGGGAGCTGTTTTTT. The encoded protein is CAWSSPPQPGELFF.

The gene calls are TRBV5-4 and TRBJ2-3, with D hard to call. Trimming removed 9 bases from V and 11 bases from J, with 19 bases in between. From germline, CDR1 is SGHNT and CDR2 YYREEE (reference sequence). This CDR3 contains 12 residues. For the CDR3, the DNA is TGTGCCACCTTCAAAAATGAGGTTAAGCAGTATTTT. Its translation is CATFKNEVKQYF.

The chain employs TRBV18 and TRBJ1-6, with a possible D match to TRBD1 (6 bases). CDR3 size: 21 residues. Germline CDR1 reads KGHSH; CDR2 reads LQKENI. Trimming removed 4 bases at V and 0 bases at J, with 25 bases between. The CDR3 DNA sequence: TGTGCCAGCTCACGACTACCGACAGGTCAAAGTCAAGGCTCCTATAATTCACCCCTCCACTTT. As protein: CASSRLPTGQSQGSYNSPLHF.

The genes are TRBV19 and TRBJ2-6; 7 bases map to TRBD2. The V and J ends lost 6 bases and 2 bases, in that order; junction bases with no gene match: 4. Germline assignment: CDR1 LNHDA and CDR2 SQIVND (reference sequence). This CDR3 comprises 15 residues. CDR3 residues: CASSAGGAGANVLTF. The DNA of the CDR3 is TGTGCCAGTAGCGCTGGGGGGGCTGGGGCCAACGTCCTGACTTTC.

This clone was counted many times. This chain joins TRBV7-2 and TRBJ2-3, with 8 nucleotides matching TRBD2. The CDR3 contains 17 residues. Per the germline V gene, CDR1 is SGHTA and CDR2 is FQGNSA. V trimming: 5 bases; J trimming: 2 bases; junction bases outside the gene matches: 12. The CDR3 sequence is CASSPWGAGGDTDTQYF. CDR3 DNA: TGTGCCAGCAGCCCTTGGGGGGCCGGGGGGGACACAGATACGCAGTATTTT.

This chain connects TRBV6-1 to TRBJ2-6; tentatively, D is TRBD1 (6 bases). CDR3 length: 18 residues. Per the germline V gene, CDR1 is MNHNS and CDR2 is SASEGT. The V and J ends lost 2 bases and 0 bases respectively, with 14 bases between them. The CDR3 DNA reads as TGTGCCAGCAGTGAACAGGGGCTTGGAAGCTCTGGGGCCAACGTCCTGACTTTC. This gives the protein CASSEQGLGSSGANVLTF.

The genes are TRBV5-1 and TRBJ2-3, with TRBD2 identical over 9 bases. V was pared by 0 bases and J by 3 bases, with 11 bases of the junction left unmatched. The CDR3 contains 18 residues. Germline V gene lookup returns CDR1 SGHRS and CDR2 YFSETQ. CDR3 region: CASSLGSGLAGITDTQYF. DNA of the CDR3: TGCGCCAGCAGCTTGGGGTCTGGGCTAGCGGGGATTACAGATACGCAGTATTTT.

V usage is TRBV28 and J usage is TRBJ1-2; D unresolved. Trimming stripped 7 bases from V and 1 base from J, with 13 bases between. The germline V gene has CDR1 MDHEN and CDR2 SYDVKM. This CDR3 spans 14 amino acids. Here the CDR3 DNA reads TGTGCCAGCACCGCAGTGGGCAGTAACTATGGCTACACCTTC. It yields the protein CASTAVGSNYGYTF.

This clone was seen once. The rearrangement links TRBV7-2 to TRBJ1-1, with D perhaps TRBD1 (6 bases). The CDR3 sequence is 13 residues long. Deletions cut 5 bases from V and 5 bases from J, with 12 bases between. CDR1 is SGHTA, CDR2 FQGNSA, per germline. CDR3 residues: CASSISRGTEAFF. The CDR3 DNA is TGTGCCAGCAGCATATCCAGGGGAACTGAAGCTTTCTTT.

J is TRBJ2-5 and V is TRBV14; 9 nucleotides agree with TRBD2. Trimming cost V 0 bases and J 2 bases; bases outside gene matches: 7. This CDR3 has 17 amino acids. In germline, CDR1 is SGHDN, CDR2 FVKESK. The CDR3 nucleotides are TGTGCCAGCAGCCAAGATGTAGGACTAGCGTTTCAAGAGACCCAGTACTTC. Translating it yields CASSQDVGLAFQETQYF.

V gene TRBV11-3 combines with J gene TRBJ1-3; no definite D call. The V end was cut by 5 bases, the J end by 4 bases, with 12 bases between. CDR1 is SGHNT and CDR2 is YENEEA in the germline V gene. This CDR3 is 14 amino acids long. The CDR3 DNA reads as TGTGCCAGCAGCCTTGGGAACACCGGAAACACCATATATTTT. Translation gives CASSLGNTGNTIYF.

In its sample, this clone was seen once. The DNA of the CDR3 is TGTGCCAGCAGCTCCAGGGTTTTTGCCGGGGAGCTGTTTTTT. Its translation: CASSSRVFAGELFF. This chain joins TRBV7-9 and TRBJ2-2, with TRBD1 as a possible D gene (5 bases). Germline loops: CDR1 SEHNR, CDR2 FQNEAQ (reference sequence). The CDR3 has 14 residues. Trimming cost V 4 bases and J 6 bases, with 12 bases left between them.

The chain employs TRBV4-1 and TRBJ1-2, with D perhaps TRBD1 (6 bases). CDR1 and CDR2 (germline): MGHRA, YSYEKL. CDR3 length: 18 amino acids. V dropped 2 bases and J dropped 7 bases, with 26 bases sitting between them. CDR3: CASSQQKFPIRGMSGYTF. In DNA form, the CDR3 reads TGCGCCAGCAGCCAACAGAAATTTCCGATCAGGGGTATGAGTGGCTACACCTTC.

Regarding this clone: The same CDR3 is also encoded by other DNA sequences in this sample. V is TRBV6-2 or TRBV6-3 and J is TRBJ2-5, with unresolved D. V gave up 0 bases and J gave up 5 bases, with 1 base separating them. The CDR3 spans 11 residues. The germline V gene encodes CDR1 MNHEY and CDR2 SVGEGT. The CDR3 loop is CASSYSETQYF. CDR3 in DNA: TGTGCCAGCAGTTACTCTGAGACCCAGTACTTC.

This clone has just one count. The chain carries TRBV5-4 and TRBJ1-2; D not resolved. The CDR3 is 11 residues long. Trimming shortened V by 3 bases and J by 8 bases, and 8 bases separated the two germline ends. Germline V gives CDR1 SGHNT, CDR2 YYREEE (reference sequence). The CDR3 DNA sequence: TGTGCCAGCAGCTATGCCCGGGGCTACACCTTC. Translation gives CASSYARGYTF.

V and J are TRBV15 and TRBJ2-7; 10 nucleotides line up with TRBD1. The CDR3 runs 16 residues. V was clipped by 4 bases and J by 1 base; unmatched bases: 7. Germline V gives CDR1 LNHNV, CDR2 YYDKDF (reference sequence). The CDR3 nucleotides read TGTGCCACCAGCACTACGGGACAGGGGCGTTCCTACGAGCAGTACTTC. It specifies CATSTTGQGRSYEQYF. The full variable domain, in which reference TRBV15 and TRBJ2-7 provide the parts outside the CDR3, is DAMVIQNPRYQVTQFGKPVTLSCSQTLNHNVMYWYQQKSSQAPKLLFHYYDKDFNNEADTPDNFQSRRPNTSFCFLDIRSPGLGDTAMYLCATSTTGQGRSYEQYFGPGTRLTVT.

The V call is TRBV2, the J call TRBJ1-2; D not resolved. The CDR3 spans 11 residues. In germline, CDR1 is SNHLY, CDR2 FYNNEI. Trimming shortened V by 8 bases and J by 8 bases, and 12 bases separated the two germline ends. The CDR3 DNA reads TGTGCCAGCTTGGAGATCTTCGGCTACACCTTC. This codes for CASLEIFGYTF. Looking up the rest from reference TRBV2 and TRBJ1-2 gives the full variable domain: EPEVTQTPSHQVTQMGQEVILRCVPISNHLYFYWYRQILGQKVEFLVSFYNNEISEKSEIFDDQFSVERPDGSNFTLKIRSTKLEDSAMYFCASLEIFGYTFGSGTRLTVV.

The chain carries TRBV23-1 and TRBJ1-5, with D perhaps TRBD1 (5 bases). TRBV23-1 is placed among ORFs of uncertain function. V gave up 0 bases and J gave up 5 bases, with 17 bases separating them. There are 17 residues in the CDR3. The chain's CDR3 is CASSQSAGREPDQPQHF. The DNA for the CDR3 is TGCGCCAGCAGTCAATCTGCGGGACGGGAGCCGGATCAGCCCCAGCATTTT.

The chain uses TRBV3-1 (or the pseudogene TRBV3-2) and TRBJ2-7; TRBD1 agrees at 9 bases. The V gene's germline CDR1 is LGHDT and CDR2 YNNKEL (reference sequence). The CDR3 is made up of 15 amino acids. Trimming removed 5 bases from V and 2 bases from J; junction bases left unmatched: 7. The CDR3 sequence: CASSGGGQGPYEQYF. The CDR3 coding sequence is TGTGCCAGCAGCGGAGGGGGACAGGGCCCCTACGAGCAGTACTTC.

This chain connects TRBV27 to TRBJ2-5; 7 positions agree with TRBD1. V shed 4 bases and J 1 base; nucleotides not matched to a gene: 9. The CDR3 covers 16 residues. The germline V gene has CDR1 MNHEY and CDR2 SMNVEV (reference sequence). The CDR3 DNA follows: TGTGCCAGCAGTTCGTTACAGGGGAAGGGCCAAGAGACCCAGTACTTC. This translates into CASSSLQGKGQETQYF.